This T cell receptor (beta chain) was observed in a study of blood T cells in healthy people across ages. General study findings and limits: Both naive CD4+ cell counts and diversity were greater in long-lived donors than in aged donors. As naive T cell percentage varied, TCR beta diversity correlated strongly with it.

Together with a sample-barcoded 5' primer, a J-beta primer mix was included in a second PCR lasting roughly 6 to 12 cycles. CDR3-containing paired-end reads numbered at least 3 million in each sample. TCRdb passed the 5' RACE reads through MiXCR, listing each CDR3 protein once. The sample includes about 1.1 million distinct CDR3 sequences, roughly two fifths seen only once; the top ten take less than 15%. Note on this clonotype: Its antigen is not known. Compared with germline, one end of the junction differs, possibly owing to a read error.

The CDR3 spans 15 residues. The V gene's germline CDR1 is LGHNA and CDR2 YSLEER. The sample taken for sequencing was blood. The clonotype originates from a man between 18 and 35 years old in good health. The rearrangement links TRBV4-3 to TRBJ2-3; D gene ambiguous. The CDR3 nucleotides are TGCGCCAGCAGCCAAGATTACAGTTTCACAGATACGCGGTATTTT. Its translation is CASSQDYSFTDTRYF.